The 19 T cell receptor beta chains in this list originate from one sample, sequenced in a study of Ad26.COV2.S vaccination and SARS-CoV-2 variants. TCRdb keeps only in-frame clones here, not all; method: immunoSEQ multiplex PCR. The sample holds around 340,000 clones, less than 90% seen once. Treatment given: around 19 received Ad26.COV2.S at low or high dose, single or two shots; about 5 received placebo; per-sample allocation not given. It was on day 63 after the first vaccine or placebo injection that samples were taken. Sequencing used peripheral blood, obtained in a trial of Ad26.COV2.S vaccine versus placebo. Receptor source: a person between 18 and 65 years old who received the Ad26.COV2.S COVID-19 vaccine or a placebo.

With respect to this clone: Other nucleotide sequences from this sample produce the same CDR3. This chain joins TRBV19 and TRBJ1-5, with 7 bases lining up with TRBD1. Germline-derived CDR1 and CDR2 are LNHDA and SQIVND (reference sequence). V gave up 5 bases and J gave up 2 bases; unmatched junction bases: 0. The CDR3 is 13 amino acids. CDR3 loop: CASSQGGNQPQHF. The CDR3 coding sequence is TGTGCCAGTAGTCAGGGGGGCAATCAGCCCCAGCATTTT.

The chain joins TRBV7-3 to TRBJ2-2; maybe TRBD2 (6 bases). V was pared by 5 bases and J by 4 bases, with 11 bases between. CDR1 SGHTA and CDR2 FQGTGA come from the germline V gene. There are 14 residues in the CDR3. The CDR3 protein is CASSPAAGTGELFF. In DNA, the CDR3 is TGTGCCAGCAGCCCCGCAGCGGGCACCGGGGAGCTGTTTTTT.

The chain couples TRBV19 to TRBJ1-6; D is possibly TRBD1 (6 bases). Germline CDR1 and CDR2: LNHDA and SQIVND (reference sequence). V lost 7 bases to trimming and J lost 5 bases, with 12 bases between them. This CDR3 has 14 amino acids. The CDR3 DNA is TGTGCCAGTAAAAGGGCAGGGGATAATTCACCCCTCCACTTT. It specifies CASKRAGDNSPLHF.

The CDR3 nucleotides read TGTGCCAGCAGTTACTCGGGACAGCCGAAGCTAACTTTCTTT. Its translation: CASSYSGQPKLTFF. The V call is TRBV6-2 or TRBV6-3, the J call TRBJ1-1; 7 bases align to TRBD1. Trimming cost V 0 bases and J 12 bases; bases outside gene matches: 10. Per germline, CDR1 MNHEY and CDR2 SVGEGT. The CDR3 is made up of 14 amino acids.

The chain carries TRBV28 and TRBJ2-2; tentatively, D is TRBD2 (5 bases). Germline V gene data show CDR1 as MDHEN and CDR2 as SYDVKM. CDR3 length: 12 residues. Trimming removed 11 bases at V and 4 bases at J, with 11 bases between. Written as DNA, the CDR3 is TGTGCCGAGGGCGTGTCCACCGGGGAGCTGTTTTTT. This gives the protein CAEGVSTGELFF. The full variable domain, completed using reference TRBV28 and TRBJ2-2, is DVKVTQSSRYLVKRTGEKVFLECVQDMDHENMFWYRQDPGLGLRLIYFSYDVKMKEKGDIPEGYSVSREKKERFSLILESASTNQTSMYLCAEGVSTGELFFGEGSRLTVL.

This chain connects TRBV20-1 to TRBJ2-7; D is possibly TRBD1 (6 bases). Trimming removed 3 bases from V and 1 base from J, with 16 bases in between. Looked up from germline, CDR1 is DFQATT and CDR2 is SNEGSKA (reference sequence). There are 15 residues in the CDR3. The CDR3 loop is CSASSTGRGSYEQYF. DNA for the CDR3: TGCAGTGCTAGTTCCACGGGCAGGGGTTCCTACGAGCAGTACTTC.

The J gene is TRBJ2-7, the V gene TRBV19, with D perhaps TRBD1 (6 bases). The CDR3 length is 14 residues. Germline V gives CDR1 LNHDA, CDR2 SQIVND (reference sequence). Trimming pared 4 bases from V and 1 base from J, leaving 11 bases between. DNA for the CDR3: TGTGCCAGTAGTACCAACAGGGCGTCCTACGAGCAGTACTTC. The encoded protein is CASSTNRASYEQYF.

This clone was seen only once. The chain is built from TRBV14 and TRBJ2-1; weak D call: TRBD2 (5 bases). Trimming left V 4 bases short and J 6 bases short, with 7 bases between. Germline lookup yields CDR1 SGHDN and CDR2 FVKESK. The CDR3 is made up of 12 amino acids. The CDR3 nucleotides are TGTGCCAGCAGCCCGCGGGTCAATGAGCAGTTCTTC. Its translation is CASSPRVNEQFF.

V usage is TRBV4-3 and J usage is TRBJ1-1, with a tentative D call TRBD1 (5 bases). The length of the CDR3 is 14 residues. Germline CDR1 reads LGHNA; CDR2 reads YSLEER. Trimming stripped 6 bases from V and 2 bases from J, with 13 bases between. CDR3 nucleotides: TGCGCCAGCAGTCCCGGGACCGCTAACACTGAAGCTTTCTTT. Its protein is CASSPGTANTEAFF.

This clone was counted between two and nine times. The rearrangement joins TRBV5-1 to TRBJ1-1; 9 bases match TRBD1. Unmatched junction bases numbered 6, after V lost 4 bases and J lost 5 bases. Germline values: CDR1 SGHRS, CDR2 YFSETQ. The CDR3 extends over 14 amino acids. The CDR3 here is CASSIGQGRTEAFF. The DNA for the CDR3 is TGCGCCAGCAGCATCGGACAGGGGAGGACTGAAGCTTTCTTT. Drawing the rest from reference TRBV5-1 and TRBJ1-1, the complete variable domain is KAGVTQTPRYLIKTRGQQVTLSCSPISGHRSVSWYQQTPGQGLQFLFEYFSETQRNKGNFPGRFSGRQFSNSRSEMNVSTLELGDSALYLCASSIGQGRTEAFFGQGTRLTVV.

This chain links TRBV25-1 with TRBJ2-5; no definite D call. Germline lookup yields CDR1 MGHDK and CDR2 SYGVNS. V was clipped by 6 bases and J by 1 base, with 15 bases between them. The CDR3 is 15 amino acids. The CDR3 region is CASSDLPPAQETQYF. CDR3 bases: TGTGCCAGCAGCGACCTACCGCCAGCCCAAGAGACCCAGTACTTC. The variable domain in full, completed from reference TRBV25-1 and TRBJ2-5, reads EADIYQTPRYLVIGTGKKITLECSQTMGHDKMYWYQQDPGMELHLIHYSYGVNSTEKGDLSSESTVSRIRTEHFPLTLESARPSHTSQYLCASSDLPPAQETQYFGPGTRLLVL.

The CDR3 is CASSQGQGYNNEQFF. The DNA for the CDR3 is TGTGCCAGCAGCCAAGGACAGGGTTACAACAATGAGCAGTTCTTC. This chain uses TRBV16 with TRBJ2-1, with TRBD1 matching over 8 bases. CDR1 is KGHSY, CDR2 FQNENV, per germline. The junction had 5 bases not matched to a gene; V was cut back by 2 bases and J by 5 bases. CDR3 length: 15 amino acids.

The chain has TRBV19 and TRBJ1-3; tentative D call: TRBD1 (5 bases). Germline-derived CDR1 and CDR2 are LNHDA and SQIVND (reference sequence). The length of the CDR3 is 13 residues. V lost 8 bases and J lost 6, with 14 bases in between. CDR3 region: CASDSDSSNTIYF. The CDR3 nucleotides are TGTGCCAGTGACAGCGACTCATCAAACACCATATATTTT. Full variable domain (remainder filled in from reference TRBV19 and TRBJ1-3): DGGITQSPKYLFRKEGQNVTLSCEQNLNHDAMYWYRQDPGQGLRLIYYSQIVNDFQKGDIAEGYSVSREKKESFPLTVTSAQKNPTAFYLCASDSDSSNTIYFGEGSWLTVV.

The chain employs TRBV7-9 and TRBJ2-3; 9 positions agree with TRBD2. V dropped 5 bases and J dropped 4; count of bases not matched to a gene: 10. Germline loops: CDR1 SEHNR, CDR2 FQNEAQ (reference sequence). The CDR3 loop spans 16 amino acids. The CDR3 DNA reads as TGTGCCAGCAGCCAGGGACTAGCTAACCACGCAGATACGCAGTATTTT. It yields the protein CASSQGLANHADTQYF.

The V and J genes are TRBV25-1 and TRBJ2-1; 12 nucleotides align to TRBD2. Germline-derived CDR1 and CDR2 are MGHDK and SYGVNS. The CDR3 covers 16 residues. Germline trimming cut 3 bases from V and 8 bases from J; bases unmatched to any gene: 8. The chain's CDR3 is CASSEQTSGSGDEQFF. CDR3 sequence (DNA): TGTGCCAGCAGTGAGCAGACTAGCGGGAGTGGGGATGAGCAGTTCTTC.

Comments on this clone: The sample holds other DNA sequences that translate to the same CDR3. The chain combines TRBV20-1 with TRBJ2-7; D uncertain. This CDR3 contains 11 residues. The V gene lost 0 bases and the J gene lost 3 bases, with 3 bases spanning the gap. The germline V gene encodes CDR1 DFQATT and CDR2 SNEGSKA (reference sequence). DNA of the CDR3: TGCAGTGCTAGAGAGGGCTACGAGCAGTACTTC. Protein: CSAREGYEQYF.

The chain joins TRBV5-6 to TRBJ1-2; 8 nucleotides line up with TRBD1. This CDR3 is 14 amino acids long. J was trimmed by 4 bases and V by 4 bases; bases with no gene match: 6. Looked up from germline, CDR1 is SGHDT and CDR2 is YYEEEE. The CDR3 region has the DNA TGTGCCAGCAGCCCCGGACAGGGAATCTATGGCTACACCTTC. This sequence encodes CASSPGQGIYGYTF.

The CDR3 reads CASSLARRDYEQYF. CDR3 coding DNA: TGTGCCAGCAGCTTAGCGAGAAGGGACTACGAGCAGTACTTC. This sequence joins TRBV7-9 and TRBJ2-7, with D unclear. The CDR3 is made up of 14 amino acids. The ends were cut back, 0 bases at V and 3 bases at J, with 9 bases in the middle. CDR1 is SEHNR and CDR2 is FQNEAQ in the germline V gene (reference sequence). Combining the CDR3 with reference TRBV7-9 and TRBJ2-7 gives the whole variable domain DTGVSQNPRHKITKRGQNVTFRCDPISEHNRLYWYRQTLGQGPEFLTYFQNEAQLEKSRLLSDRFSAERPKGSFSTLEIQRTEQGDSAMYLCASSLARRDYEQYFGPGTRLTVT.

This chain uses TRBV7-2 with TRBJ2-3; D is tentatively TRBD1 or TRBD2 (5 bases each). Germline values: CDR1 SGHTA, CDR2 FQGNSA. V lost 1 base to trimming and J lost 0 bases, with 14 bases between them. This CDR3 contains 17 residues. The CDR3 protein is CASSLGPGTPSTDTQYF. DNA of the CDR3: TGTGCCAGCAGCTTAGGACCCGGGACCCCGAGCACAGATACGCAGTATTTT.